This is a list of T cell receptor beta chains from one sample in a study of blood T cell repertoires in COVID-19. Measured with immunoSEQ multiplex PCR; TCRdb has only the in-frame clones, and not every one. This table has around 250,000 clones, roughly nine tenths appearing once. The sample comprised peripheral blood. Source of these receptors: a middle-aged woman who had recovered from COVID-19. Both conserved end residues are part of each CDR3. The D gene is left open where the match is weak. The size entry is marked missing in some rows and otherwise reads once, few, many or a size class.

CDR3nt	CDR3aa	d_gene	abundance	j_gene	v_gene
TGTGCCAGCAGCTTAGACCGAGAGGGGACCCAGTACTTC	CASSLDREGTQYF	.	.	TRBJ2-5	TRBV7-6
TGTGCCTGGAGTGTAGAGGGATACGGCGATACGCAGTATTTT	CAWSVEGYGDTQYF	.	.	TRBJ2-3	TRBV30
TGTGCCAGTAGTCCCACCGGGACTAACTCCTACAATGAGCAGTTCTTC	CASSPTGTNSYNEQFF	TRBD2	.	TRBJ2-1	TRBV19
TGTGCCATCAGGGAAGCAGCGGGAGGGTTCAATGAGCAGTTCTTC	CAIREAAGGFNEQFF	TRBD2	.	TRBJ2-1	TRBV10-3
TGCGCCAGCAGTGAGGCAGGGCTAGCCAAAAACATTCAGTACTTC	CASSEAGLAKNIQYF	.	.	TRBJ2-4	TRBV10-2
TGTGCCAGCAGCTTAGTGCAGGGGGCGAATTCACCCCTCCACTTT	CASSLVQGANSPLHF	TRBD1	.	TRBJ1-6	TRBV7-9
TGTGCCAGTAGTATGTCCCCTGACAATGAGCAGTTCTTC	CASSMSPDNEQFF	.	once	TRBJ2-1	TRBV19
TGTGCCAGCGGGCCCACAGGGGGCTTCTATGGCTACACCTTC	CASGPTGGFYGYTF	TRBD1	.	TRBJ1-2	TRBV28
TGTGCCAGCAGCTTCGGGTTACGAGGGGCCAACGTCCTGACTTTC	CASSFGLRGANVLTF	.	.	TRBJ2-6	TRBV5-8
TGTGCCACCAGTGACGGACTAGCTCCCGAGCAGTACTTC	CATSDGLAPEQYF	TRBD2	.	TRBJ2-7	TRBV24-1
TGTGCCACCAGTGGACAGGGAGATTCACCCCTCCACTTT	CATSGQGDSPLHF	TRBD1	once	TRBJ1-6	TRBV25-1
TGTGCCAGCTCGTCGGGCACTGAAGCTTTCTTT	CASSSGTEAFF	.	.	TRBJ1-1	TRBV7-3
TGTGCCAGCAGCCATCCGAGATCAGAGAGGTACGAGCAGTACTTC	CASSHPRSERYEQYF	.	.	TRBJ2-7	TRBV3-1/TRBV3-2
TGCGCCAGCAGAACACAGGGGGACACTGAAGCTTTCTTT	CASRTQGDTEAFF	TRBD1	.	TRBJ1-1	TRBV5-1
TGCGCCAGCAGCCAAGACAGGAACTCTGGAAACACCATATATTTT	CASSQDRNSGNTIYF	.	.	TRBJ1-3	TRBV4-1
TGCGCCAGCAGCCCTCAGGGGGCCTACCAGCCCCAGCATTTT	CASSPQGAYQPQHF	TRBD1	few	TRBJ1-5	TRBV4-1
TGTGCCAGCAGCTCCCTCGGTTGGCTAGCGGGAGGGAGCACCGGGGAGCTGTTTTTT	CASSSLGWLAGGSTGELFF	TRBD2	.	TRBJ2-2	TRBV5-6
TGTGCCAGCAGTGAGTCCAGCGGAAGAGAGACCCAGTACTTC	CASSESSGRETQYF	.	.	TRBJ2-5	TRBV2
TGTGCCAGCAGCAGTAGCGGGAGCCGCACAGATACGCAGTATTTT	CASSSSGSRTDTQYF	TRBD2	.	TRBJ2-3	TRBV7-2
TGTGCCAGCAGCGGATGGACGGGGGAAAAACTGTTTTTT	CASSGWTGEKLFF	.	.	TRBJ1-4	TRBV9
TGTGCCAGCAGTGGGACAGGGGCGAACACTGAAGCTTTCTTT	CASSGTGANTEAFF	TRBD1	.	TRBJ1-1	TRBV2
TGTGCCAGCAGCTTTACCGCGTTAGGGGCCGGGGAGCTGTTTTTT	CASSFTALGAGELFF	.	.	TRBJ2-2	TRBV7-8
TGTGCCAGCGGACAGGCCCTCGATGAGCAGTTCTTC	CASGQALDEQFF	TRBD1	.	TRBJ2-1	TRBV10-3
TGTGCCAGCAGCTTAGCGGGAGGGACGACCTACGAGCAGTACTTC	CASSLAGGTTYEQYF	TRBD2	.	TRBJ2-7	TRBV7-3
TGTGCCAGCAGTACGCCTGGGGCGGAGGAGACCCAGTACTTC	CASSTPGAEETQYF	.	.	TRBJ2-5	TRBV6-5
TGTGCCAGTACCAGAGATAGCTCTAACTATGGCTACACCTTC	CASTRDSSNYGYTF	.	few	TRBJ1-2	TRBV19
TGTGCCTGGAGTGACGATTTAGCGGGTATAGCCAAAAACATTCAGTACTTC	CAWSDDLAGIAKNIQYF	TRBD2	.	TRBJ2-4	TRBV30
TGTGCCAGTAGTATCGCGCCGTCTGTGCTTACGGAGACCCAGTACTTC	CASSIAPSVLTETQYF	.	.	TRBJ2-5	TRBV19
TGCGCCAGCAGCTTGGTGGCGACAGGGGGCAACACTGAAGCTTTCTTT	CASSLVATGGNTEAFF	TRBD1	.	TRBJ1-1	TRBV5-1
TGTGCCAGCAGTTTTAGCGGGAGCACAGATACGCAGTATTTT	CASSFSGSTDTQYF	TRBD2	.	TRBJ2-3	TRBV5-4
TGTGCCAGCAGTTTAAGAGGGGGCCTCGAAAAACTGTTTTTT	CASSLRGGLEKLFF	TRBD1	once	TRBJ1-4	TRBV28
TGTGCCAGCAGTGAACCGGGACAGGGATTCACTGAAGCTTTCTTT	CASSEPGQGFTEAFF	TRBD1	.	TRBJ1-1	TRBV6-1
TGTGCCAGCAGCCCCCGGCTAGCGGAGAACACAGATACGCAGTATTTT	CASSPRLAENTDTQYF	TRBD2	.	TRBJ2-3	TRBV9
TGTGCCAGCAGCTTAAGAGAGCGGGAGAGGTCGCAGTACTTC	CASSLRERERSQYF	TRBD2	.	TRBJ2-7	TRBV5-6
TGTGCCAGCAGCCCAATAGCGGGAGGGGAAATGAAGCAGTTCTTC	CASSPIAGGEMKQFF	TRBD2	.	TRBJ2-1	TRBV7-3
TGTGCCCTCGAAGTGAGCGGGGAGCTGTTTTTT	CALEVSGELFF	.	.	TRBJ2-2	TRBV2
TGCAGCGTTGAAGATGCAGCAGCGGCCCCCTACGAGCAGTACTTC	CSVEDAAAAPYEQYF	.	.	TRBJ2-7	TRBV29-1
TGTGCCAGCAGCCCTGTCCCCTCCCCTAATGAAAAACTGTTTTTT	CASSPVPSPNEKLFF	.	once	TRBJ1-4	TRBV28
TGTGCCAGTAGTATAGGCCTTGTACTAGCGGCGGACTCCTACGAGCAGTACTTC	CASSIGLVLAADSYEQYF	TRBD2	.	TRBJ2-7	TRBV19
TGTGCCAGCAGTTTAGAAGCGGACAGAGAGGACACTGAAGCTTTCTTT	CASSLEADREDTEAFF	.	.	TRBJ1-1	TRBV27
TGTGCCAGCGGCAGGGAAAGCTCCTATAATTCACCCCTCCACTTT	CASGRESSYNSPLHF	.	.	TRBJ1-6	TRBV5-6
TGTGCCAGCAGCAAAGGGGACGAGACTAGCGGGAGCCCTAGCACAGATACGCAGTATTTT	CASSKGDETSGSPSTDTQYF	.	.	TRBJ2-3	TRBV21-1
TGCAGCGCCACGACTAGCGGGAGGGCCGAACAGTACTTC	CSATTSGRAEQYF	TRBD2	.	TRBJ2-7	TRBV29-1
TGTGCCAGCAGCCAAGGAGGGGGACAGGAATACAATGAGCAGTTCTTC	CASSQGGGQEYNEQFF	TRBD1	.	TRBJ2-1	TRBV3-1/TRBV3-2
TGTGCCAGCAGCTTAGGCAGGCTTGGGGAGCAGTACTTC	CASSLGRLGEQYF	.	.	TRBJ2-7	TRBV7-9
TGTGCCAGCAGTTTATCTGCGGGTACTGAGCAGTTCTTC	CASSLSAGTEQFF	.	few	TRBJ2-1	TRBV12-3/TRBV12-4
TGTGCCAGTAGTCCCGCACTAGCGGTAAACAATGAGCAGTTCTTC	CASSPALAVNNEQFF	TRBD2	.	TRBJ2-1	TRBV19
TGTGCCAGCGGGATGGCCGCCGACAGACATTATGGCTACACCTTC	CASGMAADRHYGYTF	.	once	TRBJ1-2	TRBV6-5
TGTGCCAGCAGCGCACTCAACTCTGGAAACACCATATATTTT	CASSALNSGNTIYF	.	.	TRBJ1-3	TRBV9
TGCAGCGTTGTTGAGGGTGTATACTACGAGCAGTACTTC	CSVVEGVYYEQYF	.	.	TRBJ2-7	TRBV29-1
TGTGCCAGCAGCCTCGGGAGTAAGGTCGAGACCCAGTACTTC	CASSLGSKVETQYF	.	.	TRBJ2-5	TRBV5-4
TGTGCCAGCAGAAAAGCGGGACTCACCATTGGAAACACCATATATTTT	CASRKAGLTIGNTIYF	.	.	TRBJ1-3	TRBV11-2
TGCGCCAGCAGCCAGGGGGGGTTTCGACGAGAAGCTTTCTTT	CASSQGGFRREAFF	.	.	TRBJ1-1	TRBV4-1
TGCGCCAGCAGCCCACCCCCAGACCGGGACAGAGGCACAGATACGCAGTATTTT	CASSPPPDRDRGTDTQYF	TRBD1	.	TRBJ2-3	TRBV4-1